A selection of T cell receptor beta chains follows, all from one sample in a study of CD8 T cells in ankylosing spondylitis. TCRdb re-derived calls from the 5' RACE reads in MiXCR, one entry per CDR3 protein. The sample records about 310,000 distinct CDR3 sequences, 20% to 25% being singletons. Sequenced input: blood, either unsorted or a sorted T cell fraction (not recorded which). These TCRs come from a female donor with ankylosing spondylitis or in good health (not recorded which). Each CDR3 is given with its conserved first and last residue. The order of the fields is J gene, V gene, clone size, D gene, CDR3 DNA, CDR3 protein. D genes are given only for firm matches. Some rows have no size entry. The others give once, few or many, or a class for an expanded clone.

J: TRBJ1-2
V: TRBV20-1
size: few
D: .
DNA: TGCAGTGCACCAGGGAGGGATGGCTACACCTTC
CDR3: CSAPGRDGYTF

J: TRBJ2-1
V: TRBV6-1
size: .
D: .
DNA: TGTGCCAGCAGTGTTGTCATATACAATGAGCAGTTCTTC
CDR3: CASSVVIYNEQFF

J: TRBJ1-2
V: TRBV7-6
size: .
D: TRBD1
DNA: TGTGCCAGCAGCCCAGGGGACAGGGAAAACTATGGCTACACCTTC
CDR3: CASSPGDRENYGYTF

J: TRBJ2-1
V: TRBV11-2
size: .
D: TRBD2
DNA: TGTGCCAGCAGCCGGGACTACCTAAACAATGAGCAGTTCTTC
CDR3: CASSRDYLNNEQFF

J: TRBJ1-5
V: TRBV6-1
size: few
D: .
DNA: TGTGCCAGCAGTGCGGCCCGCAATCAGCCCCAGCATTTT
CDR3: CASSAARNQPQHF

J: TRBJ1-1
V: TRBV30
size: .
D: .
DNA: TGTGCCTGGAGTGTACGGTCTGATTCTGAAGCTTTCTTT
CDR3: CAWSVRSDSEAFF

J: TRBJ2-1
V: TRBV7-9
size: few
D: .
DNA: TGTGCCGGGGCCCACGGGCAGTTCTTC
CDR3: CAGAHGQFF

J: TRBJ2-6
V: TRBV29-1
size: many
D: .
DNA: TGCAGCGTTGAAGTCTCTTCCAACGTCCTGACTTTC
CDR3: CSVEVSSNVLTF

J: TRBJ2-1
V: TRBV2
size: .
D: TRBD2
DNA: TGTGCCAGCGGACAGTTTAGCGGGATTGCCTACAATGAGCAGTTCTTC
CDR3: CASGQFSGIAYNEQFF

J: TRBJ2-7
V: TRBV25-1
size: few
D: .
DNA: TGTGCCAGCAGTGAACCGAGGACCTACGAGCAGTACTTC
CDR3: CASSEPRTYEQYF

J: TRBJ2-3
V: TRBV7-9
size: .
D: .
DNA: TGTGCCAGCAGCCCACGGACAGCTGGAGGTAGCACAGATACGCAGTATTTT
CDR3: CASSPRTAGGSTDTQYF

J: TRBJ2-5
V: TRBV7-9
size: .
D: .
DNA: TGTGCCAGCAGATCAGTCCAGTTTGAGACCCAGTACTTC
CDR3: CASRSVQFETQYF

J: TRBJ2-7
V: TRBV12-3/TRBV12-4
size: .
D: .
DNA: TGTGCCAGCAGTGACACCGCCTACGAGCAGTACTTC
CDR3: CASSDTAYEQYF

J: TRBJ2-7
V: TRBV21-1
size: few
D: .
DNA: TGTGCCAGCAGCAAGCCCCCACAGGGCTACGAGCAGTACTTC
CDR3: CASSKPPQGYEQYF

J: TRBJ1-1
V: TRBV12-3/TRBV12-4
size: few
D: .
DNA: TGTGCCAGCAGCTACCAAGGGAGGACTGAAGCTTTCTTT
CDR3: CASSYQGRTEAFF

J: TRBJ2-1
V: TRBV7-8
size: .
D: .
DNA: TGTGCCAGCAGCTTAGGGGACTCCTCTTTCAATGAGCAGTTCTTC
CDR3: CASSLGDSSFNEQFF

J: TRBJ1-2
V: TRBV15
size: few
D: .
DNA: TGTGCCACCATGGACCGGGTTTATGGCTACACCTTC
CDR3: CATMDRVYGYTF

J: TRBJ2-7
V: TRBV7-2
size: .
D: .
DNA: TGTGCCAGCAGCTTATACAGGGGCGGGAGCGAGCAGTACTTC
CDR3: CASSLYRGGSEQYF

J: TRBJ2-3
V: TRBV7-2
size: .
D: TRBD2
DNA: TGTGCCAGCGGTAGCGGGAGATGGGATACGCAGTATTTT
CDR3: CASGSGRWDTQYF

J: TRBJ2-7
V: TRBV27
size: .
D: TRBD1
DNA: TGTGCCAGCAGTCGCCTGGGACAGGGCAGCGAGCAGTACTTC
CDR3: CASSRLGQGSEQYF

J: TRBJ2-3
V: TRBV30
size: few
D: TRBD2
DNA: TGTGCCTGGATGTCGGGGACTAGCGGGAGCTCAGATACGCAGTATTTT
CDR3: CAWMSGTSGSSDTQYF

J: TRBJ2-3
V: TRBV27
size: .
D: .
DNA: TGTGCCAGCAGTTTTAGTTCCTCATGGACAGATACGCAGTATTTT
CDR3: CASSFSSSWTDTQYF

J: TRBJ1-1
V: TRBV12-3/TRBV12-4
size: many
D: .
DNA: TGTGCCAGCAGTTTGGAGACTGAAGCTTTCTTT
CDR3: CASSLETEAFF

J: TRBJ2-5
V: TRBV7-8
size: .
D: TRBD2
DNA: TGTGCCAGCAGCTTACAGGGAGCGGGAGTGGATGAGACCCAGTACTTC
CDR3: CASSLQGAGVDETQYF

J: TRBJ2-5
V: TRBV10-3
size: .
D: .
DNA: TGTGCCATCAGTGGGGGACTTGGGGAGACCCAGTACTTC
CDR3: CAISGGLGETQYF

J: TRBJ2-2
V: TRBV12-3/TRBV12-4
size: .
D: .
DNA: TGTGCCAGCAACCTAGGGCGACCGAACACCGGGGAGCTGTTTTTT
CDR3: CASNLGRPNTGELFF

J: TRBJ2-7
V: TRBV7-2
size: .
D: TRBD2
DNA: TGTGCCAGCAGCTCGGATCTAGCGGGAGTAAACGAGCAGTACTTC
CDR3: CASSSDLAGVNEQYF

J: TRBJ2-5
V: TRBV29-1
size: many
D: TRBD1
DNA: TGCAGCGTTGCACAGGGGAGCAGGGAGACCCAGTACTTC
CDR3: CSVAQGSRETQYF

J: TRBJ1-1
V: TRBV6-1
size: .
D: TRBD1
DNA: TGTGCCAGCAGTACGGGACAGGGAACCACTGAAGCTTTCTTT
CDR3: CASSTGQGTTEAFF

J: TRBJ1-6
V: TRBV20-1
size: .
D: .
DNA: TGCAGTGCTAGAGATTTGGGGGATAATTCACCCCTCCACTTT
CDR3: CSARDLGDNSPLHF

J: TRBJ2-7
V: TRBV10-3
size: .
D: TRBD2
DNA: TGTGCCATCAGTTCGCCTAGCGGGAGACGCCTTCCCGCGATCTACGAGCAGTACTTC
CDR3: CAISSPSGRRLPAIYEQYF

J: TRBJ2-1
V: TRBV6-2/TRBV6-3
size: .
D: TRBD2
DNA: TGTGCCAGCAGTGGACTAGCGGGATTCCACTACAATGAGCAGTTCTTC
CDR3: CASSGLAGFHYNEQFF

J: TRBJ2-7
V: TRBV10-3
size: few
D: TRBD2
DNA: TGTGCCATCAGTGGAAGCGGGAGCCTCTCCTACGAGCAGTACTTC
CDR3: CAISGSGSLSYEQYF

J: TRBJ1-4
V: TRBV19
size: few
D: .
DNA: TGTGCCAGCACGAAACTTGCAACTAATGAAAAACTGTTTTTT
CDR3: CASTKLATNEKLFF

J: TRBJ1-2
V: TRBV28
size: .
D: .
DNA: TGTGCCAGCAGCCCTCCGGTCGTCGGCTCCTATGGCTACACCTTC
CDR3: CASSPPVVGSYGYTF

J: TRBJ2-5
V: TRBV6-1
size: few
D: TRBD2
DNA: TGTGCCAGCAGCCGTTCCGGGACTAGAGAAGAGACCCAGTACTTC
CDR3: CASSRSGTREETQYF

J: TRBJ2-3
V: TRBV29-1
size: .
D: .
DNA: TGCAGCGTTGGAGGGGGACGGATCCAAGATACGCAGTATTTT
CDR3: CSVGGGRIQDTQYF

J: TRBJ1-5
V: TRBV20-1
size: .
D: .
DNA: TGCAGTGCTAAAGGAGACAGGAGGACTCAGCCCCAGCATTTT
CDR3: CSAKGDRRTQPQHF

J: TRBJ2-1
V: TRBV7-2
size: .
D: .
DNA: TGTGCCAGCAGCCCCATCCGTGGGGAGGATGAGCAGTTCTTC
CDR3: CASSPIRGEDEQFF

J: TRBJ2-5
V: TRBV6-1
size: .
D: .
DNA: TGTGCCAGCAGTGAAGCCCTAGCACGGGAGACCCAGTACTTC
CDR3: CASSEALARETQYF

J: TRBJ2-3
V: TRBV7-2
size: .
D: TRBD1
DNA: TGTGCCAGCAGCTCGGGACAGGGAGGTTCGACGCAGTATTTT
CDR3: CASSSGQGGSTQYF

J: TRBJ1-2
V: TRBV6-2/TRBV6-3
size: .
D: TRBD1
DNA: TGTGCCAGCAGGGATCCGGGACAGGGGCCACCTTATGGCTACACCTTC
CDR3: CASRDPGQGPPYGYTF